Listed below are T cell receptor beta chains from one sample, sequenced in a study of blood T cells in healthy people across ages. One entry per CDR3 protein, called by TCRdb with MiXCR from the 5' RACE reads. The sample has about 1,400,000 distinct CDR3 sequences, approximately 59% seen once. Source material: blood. These receptors came from a man aged 18 to 29 in good health. CDR3s include the opening cysteine and the closing phenylalanine or tryptophan.

J gene: TRBJ1-2
V gene: TRBV7-9
CDR3 protein: CASSPDAYGYTF

J gene: TRBJ2-3
V gene: TRBV7-9
CDR3 protein: CASSPKARAGTDTQYF

J gene: TRBJ2-7
V gene: TRBV5-1
CDR3 protein: CASRVSSSYEQYF

J gene: TRBJ2-3
V gene: TRBV29-1
CDR3 protein: CSVEGGTSGVWVSADTQYF

J gene: TRBJ2-1
V gene: TRBV20-1
CDR3 protein: CSARLAGNYNEQFF

J gene: TRBJ2-1
V gene: TRBV6-5
CDR3 protein: CASWGGPYNEQFF

J gene: TRBJ1-2
V gene: TRBV3-1
CDR3 protein: CASSQEITNYGYTF

J gene: .
V gene: TRBV21-1
CDR3 protein: CASSFRSGNNSPLHF

J gene: TRBJ2-3
V gene: TRBV7-2
CDR3 protein: CASSPLAGGSDTQYF

J gene: .
V gene: TRBV6-6
CDR3 protein: CASSYKGEQYF

J gene: .
V gene: TRBV5-1
CDR3 protein: CASSLVRTGVSEQYF

J gene: TRBJ1-2
V gene: TRBV5-1
CDR3 protein: CASSLQPTTNYGYTF

J gene: TRBJ2-5
V gene: TRBV12-3/TRBV12-4
CDR3 protein: CASRESGTEYQETQYF

J gene: TRBJ2-5
V gene: TRBV20-1
CDR3 protein: CSASPGTGVQETQYF

J gene: TRBJ2-2
V gene: TRBV4-3
CDR3 protein: CASSQVGQGAGTGELFF

J gene: TRBJ1-6
V gene: TRBV29-1
CDR3 protein: CSVGDRDNSPPHF

J gene: TRBJ2-7
V gene: TRBV9
CDR3 protein: CASPHPPYEQYF

J gene: TRBJ2-2
V gene: TRBV10-3
CDR3 protein: CAISTGTENTGELFF

J gene: TRBJ2-7
V gene: TRBV28
CDR3 protein: CASNQGGYEQYF

J gene: TRBJ2-7
V gene: TRBV10-1
CDR3 protein: CARGLAELSYEQYF

J gene: TRBJ1-1
V gene: TRBV10-3
CDR3 protein: CAISERGHMNTEAFF